Reported below is one T cell receptor (beta chain). This sample is part of a study of shared T cell receptors in the human thymus. Clones were read by immunoSEQ multiplex PCR, and TCRdb kept only the in-frame ones, dropping some. The repertoire includes about 660,000 clones, about 89% of them detected once, and 0.0094% sits in the top ten. The CDR3 covers 16 residues. Trimming took 5 bases from V and 8 from J; bases not matched to a gene: 8. Per the germline V gene, CDR1 is MGHDK and CDR2 is SYGVNS. These sequences were also reported in another study, on human thymus T cells. That work adds: Corrective heart surgery yielded the resections from which the thymus tissue came.

This clonotype was sampled from a boy under two years old with a congenital heart defect. The rearrangement uses TRBV25-1 and TRBJ2-1; 14 bases map to TRBD2. Sequenced sample: thymocytes. CDR3 loop: CASSKGLAGDGYEQFF. The CDR3 coding sequence is TGTGCCAGCAGTAAGGGACTAGCGGGAGATGGGTATGAGCAGTTCTTC.